The 22 T cell receptor beta chains in this list originate from one sample, sequenced in a study of T cell responses to AZD1222 COVID-19 vaccine (dated by TCRdb to 2020 to 2023). Per the publication, the time point label means: baseline before first vaccination. What this sample's treatment or condition label stands for: meningococcal conjugate vaccine given as trial control. The method behind the library was the immunoSEQ multiplex PCR assay. TCRdb stores this immuneACCESS table with in-frame sequences only. Part of the clones is absent; in the studies checked, under half of the shortfall reflects unresolved V genes, and no reason is known for the rest. In this sample the table shows about 90,000 clones, around 91% of which occur a single time. Of the sample, roughly 5.6% falls within the top ten clones. The sequences come from peripheral blood, collected on day 0 of MenACWY control vaccination. Receptors originate from an adult in good health.

This chain links TRBV28 with TRBJ2-7; the match to TRBD2 covers 11 bases. V shed 5 bases, J shed 3 bases, and the junction held 6 bases outside the gene matches. The CDR3 sequence is 15 residues long. CDR1 MDHEN and CDR2 SYDVKM come from the germline V gene. The CDR3 loop is CASSPTSGGIYEQYF. Here the CDR3 DNA reads TGTGCCAGCAGTCCCACTAGCGGGGGAATCTACGAGCAGTACTTC.

The J gene is TRBJ2-1, the V gene TRBV29-1; TRBD2 agrees at 13 bases. CDR3 size: 14 residues. Germline CDR1 is SQVTM and CDR2 is ANQGSEA. V was clipped by 4 bases and J by 9 bases; unmatched bases: 6. The CDR3 DNA reads as TGCAGCGTTGCCGGGACTAGCGGGGATAGTGAGCAGTTCTTC. Amino acids: CSVAGTSGDSEQFF.

The chain uses TRBV5-1 and TRBJ2-7, with D unclear. The CDR3 is made up of 15 amino acids. The V end lost 4 bases, the J end lost 0 bases, and 14 bases lay between the germline ends. Germline CDR1 and CDR2: SGHRS and YFSETQ. CDR3 coding DNA: TGCGCCAGCAGCGGCCGGGCCTTGGACTCCTACGAGCAGTACTTC. Protein product: CASSGRALDSYEQYF.

The genes are TRBV29-1 and TRBJ1-1, with D possibly TRBD1 on 5 matching bases. V lost 1 base and J 4 bases, leaving 13 bases between the germline ends. The CDR3 is 14 amino acids. Per the germline V gene, CDR1 is SQVTM and CDR2 is ANQGSEA. The CDR3 DNA sequence: TGCAGCGTTGAAGTCGTAGGGGTAAGCACTGAAGCTTTCTTT. Translated: CSVEVVGVSTEAFF.

J is TRBJ1-6 and V is TRBV5-5; 9 bases map to TRBD1. Unmatched junction bases numbered 10, after V lost 5 bases and J lost 7 bases. CDR3 length equals 16 residues. Per the germline V gene, CDR1 is SGHKS and CDR2 is YYEKEE (reference sequence). Written as DNA, the CDR3 is TGTGCCAGCAGTCTTACACAGGGGGCCTTAAATTCACCCCTCCACTTT. Translation: CASSLTQGALNSPLHF. Full variable domain (outside the CDR3, taken from reference TRBV5-5 and TRBJ1-6): DAGVTQSPTHLIKTRGQQVTLRCSPISGHKSVSWYQQVLGQGPQFIFQYYEKEERGRGNFPDRFSARQFPNYSSELNVNALLLGDSALYLCASSLTQGALNSPLHFGNGTRLTVT.

The chain employs TRBV28 and TRBJ1-4, with 11 bases identical to TRBD1. CDR1 is MDHEN, CDR2 SYDVKM, per germline. The CDR3 extends over 15 amino acids. V shed 2 bases, J shed 7 bases, and the junction held 3 bases outside the gene matches. CDR3 loop: CASSLAGTGGEKLFF. The CDR3 DNA is TGTGCCAGCAGTTTAGCCGGGACAGGGGGTGAAAAACTGTTTTTT.

For this clone: This same CDR3 is encoded by further DNA sequences in the sample. This chain connects TRBV28 to TRBJ1-6; D uncertain. This CDR3 is built from 12 residues. Trimming removed 2 bases at V and 6 bases at J, with 2 bases between. CDR1 MDHEN and CDR2 SYDVKM come from the germline V gene. The CDR3 loop reads CASSLGNSPLHF. The CDR3 DNA reads TGTGCCAGCAGTTTAGGTAATTCACCCCTCCACTTT.

V gene TRBV27 combines with J gene TRBJ1-1, with D unresolved. The CDR3 spans 15 residues. The V gene lost 2 bases and the J gene lost 5 bases, with 15 bases spanning the gap. From germline, CDR1 is MNHEY and CDR2 SMNVEV (reference sequence). This CDR3 is CASSLTVSGGTEAFF. The CDR3 nucleotides are TGTGCCAGCAGTTTAACGGTTTCGGGTGGGACTGAAGCTTTCTTT.

The rearrangement joins TRBV10-2 to TRBJ2-1; TRBD1 is a possible D gene (6 bases). The CDR3 totals 15 residues. Germline V gene sequence: CDR1 WSHSY, CDR2 SAAADI. Trimming pared 7 bases from V and 8 bases from J, leaving 21 bases between. In DNA, the CDR3 is TGCGCCAGCATCACACAGGGAGAGAATAGTGATGAGCAGTTCTTC. This codes for CASITQGENSDEQFF.

The rearrangement uses TRBV21-1 and TRBJ2-3; TRBD2 is the table's D call, not checked against the DNA. TRBV21-1 is a recognized pseudogene. The CDR3 has 18 residues. The CDR3 reads CASSKPEPSGTGTDTQYF. CDR3 DNA sequence: TGTGCCAGCAGCAAACCGGAACCTAGCGGGACGGGCACAGATACGCAGTATTTT.

The rearrangement uses TRBV19 and TRBJ2-3; TRBD2 might be the D (6 bases). Per germline, CDR1 LNHDA and CDR2 SQIVND (reference sequence). The CDR3 contains 11 residues. V lost 6 bases, J lost 5 bases, and 6 bases lay in between. CDR3 in amino acids: CASRGGDTQYF. The CDR3 DNA reads TGTGCCAGTAGGGGGGGAGATACGCAGTATTTT.

The genes are TRBV12-5 and TRBJ1-3; 7 bases align to TRBD1. From germline, CDR1 is LGHNT and CDR2 FRNRAP. This CDR3 region has 15 residues. The junction had 5 bases not matched to a gene; V was cut back by 6 bases and J by 0 bases. The DNA of the CDR3 is TGTGCTAGTGGCCTGACAGGGAGCTCTGGAAACACCATATATTTT. Translation: CASGLTGSSGNTIYF. Full variable domain (missing parts from reference TRBV12-5 and TRBJ1-3): DARVTQTPRHKVTEMGQEVTMRCQPILGHNTVFWYRQTMMQGLELLAYFRNRAPLDDSGMPKDRFSAEMPDATLATLKIQPSEPRDSAVYFCASGLTGSSGNTIYFGEGSWLTVV.

The chain employs TRBV5-1 and TRBJ1-4, with TRBD1 matching 8 bases. The CDR3 has 14 residues. V trimming: 5 bases; J trimming: 5 bases; junction bases outside the gene matches: 5. The germline CDR1 and CDR2 sequences are SGHRS and YFSETQ. CDR3 sequence reads: CASSSGQENEKLFF. The CDR3 DNA is TGCGCCAGCAGTTCGGGACAGGAGAATGAAAAACTGTTTTTT.

V and J are TRBV18 and TRBJ2-1; 9 nucleotides match TRBD1. Trimming removed 5 bases from V and 6 bases from J; junction bases left unmatched: 2. The V gene's germline CDR1 is KGHSH and CDR2 LQKENI. This CDR3 has 13 amino acids. This CDR3 is CASSADRGNEQFF. The CDR3 coding sequence is TGTGCCAGCTCAGCGGACAGGGGCAATGAGCAGTTCTTC. The complete variable domain, with remaining parts taken from reference TRBV18 and TRBJ2-1, reads NAGVMQNPRHLVRRRGQEARLRCSPMKGHSHVYWYRQLPEEGLKFMVYLQKENIIDESGMPKERFSAEFPKEGPSILRIQQVVRGDSAAYFCASSADRGNEQFFGPGTRLTVL.

The chain joins TRBV2 to TRBJ2-1; no firm D call. V was cut by 4 bases and J by 7 bases, with 2 bases left in between. Germline V lookup: CDR1 SNHLY, CDR2 FYNNEI. The CDR3 loop spans 10 amino acids. The DNA of the CDR3 is TGTGCCAGCAGTGTAAATGAGCAGTTCTTC. It is translated as CASSVNEQFF.

This clone has only one observation. The chain uses TRBV7-8 and TRBJ2-6; D uncertain. The CDR3 loop spans 13 amino acids. Germline CDR1 reads SGHVS; CDR2 reads FQNEAQ. V dropped 5 bases and J dropped 5 bases, with 7 bases sitting between them. The CDR3 nucleotides are TGTGCCAGCAGCGCCTCCTGGGCCAACGTCCTGACTTTC. The encoded protein is CASSASWANVLTF.

This rearrangement joins TRBV5-1 to TRBJ2-5; D perhaps matches TRBD1 (6 bases). The V end lost 4 bases, the J end lost 7 bases, and 14 bases lay between the germline ends. The CDR3 length is 13 residues. From germline, CDR1 is SGHRS and CDR2 YFSETQ. In DNA form, the CDR3 reads TGCGCCAGCAGCCCCAAGGGGGACGGGACCCAGTACTTC. This sequence encodes CASSPKGDGTQYF.

The chain combines TRBV6-6 with TRBJ1-1; 12 bases map to TRBD1. The CDR3 consists of 15 residues. Germline V gives CDR1 MNHNY, CDR2 SVGAGI (reference sequence). Losses at the gene ends were 5 bases for V and 4 bases for J; bases not matched to a gene: 5. CDR3 loop: CASSLGQGARTEAFF. DNA of the CDR3: TGTGCCAGCAGTCTGGGACAGGGGGCCCGCACTGAAGCTTTCTTT.

The chain couples TRBV3-1 (or the pseudogene TRBV3-2) to TRBJ1-4, with D unresolved. This CDR3 is 15 amino acids long. Germline V gene data show CDR1 as LGHDT and CDR2 as YNNKEL (reference sequence). Trimming took off 1 base at V and 5 bases at J, with 11 bases between the two ends. The CDR3 loop is CASSQVSRLNEKLFF. The CDR3 DNA reads TGTGCCAGCAGCCAAGTTTCCAGGTTAAATGAAAAACTGTTTTTT.

The chain is built from TRBV27 and TRBJ1-1; D is undetermined. Germline CDR1 and CDR2: MNHEY and SMNVEV (reference sequence). Trimming took off 6 bases at V and 1 base at J, with 9 bases between the two ends. The CDR3 has 13 residues. The CDR3 here is CASRGYGNTEAFF. As DNA, the CDR3 is TGTGCCAGCAGGGGTTATGGGAACACTGAAGCTTTCTTT.

V gene TRBV2 combines with J gene TRBJ1-4; the D gene is possibly TRBD1 (5 bases). This CDR3 is built from 13 residues. Germline CDR1 reads SNHLY; CDR2 reads FYNNEI. V dropped 6 bases and J dropped 7 bases, with 12 bases sitting between them. CDR3 in amino acids: CASRPRAGEKLFF. Here the CDR3 DNA reads TGTGCCAGCAGGCCCAGGGCTGGTGAAAAACTGTTTTTT.

The V gene is TRBV7-8, the J gene TRBJ2-3; a weak D match, TRBD1 (5 bases). The CDR3 spans 15 residues. CDR1 and CDR2 from the germline V gene are SGHVS and FQNEAQ. V lost 5 bases and J lost 6, with 18 bases in between. CDR3 DNA sequence: TGTGCCAGCAGCCCCCGTGGGCCGGCAGGGGATACGCAGTATTTT. Encoded protein: CASSPRGPAGDTQYF.